Reported below is one T cell receptor (beta chain). Its target is not known. The sample comes from a study of blood T cells in healthy people across ages. As for the study in general: Per every two T cells, about one barcoded beta molecule was captured by template switching. The study, taken as a whole, reports: Unsorted PBMCs prevented conclusive naive versus antigen-experienced comparison. There were more naive CD4+ cells and higher diversity in long-lived donors than in aged donors.

The CDR3 has 12 amino acids. The V and J ends lost 6 bases and 3 bases respectively, with 8 bases between them. Germline values: CDR1 MNHNY, CDR2 SVGAGI (reference sequence). No fewer than 7 million PBMCs went into each sample. Together with a sample-barcoded 5' primer, a J-beta primer mix was included in a second PCR lasting about 7 to 12 cycles. Each CDR3 protein gets one entry after TCRdb re-called the 5' RACE reads with MiXCR. This table holds fewer than 750,000 distinct CDR3 sequences, more than 45% found once. This sequence originates from a woman aged 80 or over in good health. This chain uses TRBV6-6 with TRBJ1-1; no clear D. The sample was blood. CDR3 sequence reads: CASRGLYTEAFF. CDR3 nucleotides: TGTGCCAGCAGAGGTTTGTACACTGAAGCTTTCTTT.